This T cell receptor beta chain comes out of a study of graft-versus-host responses after intestinal transplantation. Profiling relied on immunoSEQ multiplex PCR, and the TCRdb table lists in-frame clones only, not all of them. The sample consists of about 130,000 clones, around 90% of them appearing once. The CDR3 spans 13 residues. V was trimmed by 2 bases and J by 4 bases, leaving 11 bases between them. Germline V gives CDR1 GTSNPN, CDR2 SVGIG (reference sequence). General study points: Early after transplant, HvG declines were associated with peak levels of circulating GvH clones.

Concerning this clone: Antigen: not known.

The receptor's source is a human donor who received an intestinal transplant. This sample comprised unstimulated CD4+ T cells sorted from spleen or lymph node cells, obtained before intestinal transplant. This chain uses TRBV30 with TRBJ1-2; a weak D match, TRBD1 (5 bases). Here the CDR3 reads CAWSLKGTYGYTF. DNA for the CDR3: TGTGCCTGGAGTTTAAAGGGGACCTATGGCTACACCTTC.